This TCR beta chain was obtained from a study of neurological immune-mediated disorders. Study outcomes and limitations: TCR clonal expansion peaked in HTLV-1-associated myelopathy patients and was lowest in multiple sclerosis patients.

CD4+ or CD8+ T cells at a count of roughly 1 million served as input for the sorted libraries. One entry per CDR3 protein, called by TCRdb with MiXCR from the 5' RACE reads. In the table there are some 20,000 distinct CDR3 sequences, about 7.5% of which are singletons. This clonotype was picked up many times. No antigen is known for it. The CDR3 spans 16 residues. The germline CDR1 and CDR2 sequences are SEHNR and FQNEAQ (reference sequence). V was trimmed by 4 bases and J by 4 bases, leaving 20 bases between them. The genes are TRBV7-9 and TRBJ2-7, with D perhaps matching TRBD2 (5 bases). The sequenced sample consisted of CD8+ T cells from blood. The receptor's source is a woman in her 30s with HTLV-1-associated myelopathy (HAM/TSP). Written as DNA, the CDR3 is TGTGCCAGCAGCTCCCCCCTTAATGGGAGCCCTTACGAGCAGTACTTC. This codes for CASSSPLNGSPYEQYF.